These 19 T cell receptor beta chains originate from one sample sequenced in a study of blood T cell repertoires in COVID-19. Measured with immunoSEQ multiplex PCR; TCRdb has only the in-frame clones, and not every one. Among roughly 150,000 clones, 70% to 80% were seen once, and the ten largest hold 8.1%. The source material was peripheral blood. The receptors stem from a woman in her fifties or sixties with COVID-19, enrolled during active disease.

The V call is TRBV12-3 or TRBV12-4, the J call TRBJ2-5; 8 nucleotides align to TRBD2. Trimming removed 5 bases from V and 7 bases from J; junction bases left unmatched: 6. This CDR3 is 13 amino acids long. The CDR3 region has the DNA TGTGCCAGCAGTCTTAGCGGGATAGGGACCCAGTACTTC. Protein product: CASSLSGIGTQYF.

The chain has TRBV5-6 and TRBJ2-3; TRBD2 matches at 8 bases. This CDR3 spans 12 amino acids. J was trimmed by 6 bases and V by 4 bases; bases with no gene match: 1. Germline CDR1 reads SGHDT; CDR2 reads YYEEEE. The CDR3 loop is CASSPGGDTQYF. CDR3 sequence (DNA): TGTGCCAGCAGCCCGGGAGGGGATACGCAGTATTTT.

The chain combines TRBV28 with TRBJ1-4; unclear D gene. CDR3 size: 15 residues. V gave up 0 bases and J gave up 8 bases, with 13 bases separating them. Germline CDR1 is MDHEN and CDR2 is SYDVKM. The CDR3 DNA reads TGTGCCAGCAGTTTATGGGCCGTGGGCCGGGAAAAACTGTTTTTT. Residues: CASSLWAVGREKLFF.

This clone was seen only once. In nucleotides, the CDR3 is TGTGCCAGCAGTTCGGTAGCGGGAGGTTCCTACGAGCAGTACTTC. Its protein is CASSSVAGGSYEQYF. The gene calls are TRBV6-2 or TRBV6-3 and TRBJ2-7; 10 bases agree with TRBD2. Germline CDR1 MNHEY, CDR2 SVGEGT. The trim removed 4 bases at V and 1 base at J, leaving 4 bases unmatched. The CDR3 is 15 residues long.

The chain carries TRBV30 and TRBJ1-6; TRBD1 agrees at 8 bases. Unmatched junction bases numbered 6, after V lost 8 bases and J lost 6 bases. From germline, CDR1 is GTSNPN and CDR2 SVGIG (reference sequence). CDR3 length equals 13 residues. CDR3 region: CAGRQGSNSPLHF. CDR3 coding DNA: TGTGCCGGAAGACAGGGGAGTAATTCACCCCTCCACTTT. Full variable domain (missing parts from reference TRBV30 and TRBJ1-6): SQTIHQWPATLVQPVGSPLSLECTVEGTSNPNLYWYRQAAGRGLQLLFYSVGIGQISSEVPQNLSASRPQDRQFILSSKKLLLSDSGFYLCAGRQGSNSPLHFGNGTRLTVT.

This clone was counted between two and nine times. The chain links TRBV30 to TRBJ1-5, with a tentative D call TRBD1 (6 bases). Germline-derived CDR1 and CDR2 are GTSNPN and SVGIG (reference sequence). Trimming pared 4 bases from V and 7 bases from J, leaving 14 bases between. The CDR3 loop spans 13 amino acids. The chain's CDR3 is CAWNTGMRQPQHF. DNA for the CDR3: TGTGCCTGGAATACAGGGATGAGGCAGCCCCAGCATTTT.

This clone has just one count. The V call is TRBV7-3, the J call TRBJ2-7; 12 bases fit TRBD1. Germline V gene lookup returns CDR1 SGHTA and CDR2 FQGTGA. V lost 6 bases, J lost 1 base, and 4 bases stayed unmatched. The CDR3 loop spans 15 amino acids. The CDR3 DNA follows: TGTGCCAGCAGTCCGGGACAGGGGGCGTCCTACGAGCAGTACGTC. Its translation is CASSPGQGASYEQYV.

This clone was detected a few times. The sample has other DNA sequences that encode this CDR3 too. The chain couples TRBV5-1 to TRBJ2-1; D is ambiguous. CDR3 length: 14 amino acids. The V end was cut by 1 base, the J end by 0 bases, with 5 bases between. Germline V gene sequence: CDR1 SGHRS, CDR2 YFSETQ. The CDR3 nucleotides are TGCGCCAGCAGCTTGCAGGACTCCTACAATGAGCAGTTCTTC. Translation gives CASSLQDSYNEQFF. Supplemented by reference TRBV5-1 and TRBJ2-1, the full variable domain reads KAGVTQTPRYLIKTRGQQVTLSCSPISGHRSVSWYQQTPGQGLQFLFEYFSETQRNKGNFPGRFSGRQFSNSRSEMNVSTLELGDSALYLCASSLQDSYNEQFFGPGTRLTVL.

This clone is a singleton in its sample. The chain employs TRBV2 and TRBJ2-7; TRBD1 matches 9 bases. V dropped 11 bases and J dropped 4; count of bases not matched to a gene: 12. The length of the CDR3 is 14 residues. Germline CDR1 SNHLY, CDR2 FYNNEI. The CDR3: CAVRPGQGSYEQYF. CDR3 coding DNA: TGTGCCGTCCGACCGGGACAGGGTTCGTACGAGCAGTACTTC.

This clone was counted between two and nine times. This CDR3 reads CASRKAGGLGNQPQHF. DNA of the CDR3: TGTGCCAGCAGGAAGGCAGGGGGCTTGGGCAATCAGCCCCAGCATTTT. This chain links TRBV28 with TRBJ1-5; 8 bases are shared with TRBD1. Trimming cost V 6 bases and J 2 bases; bases outside gene matches: 9. This CDR3 comprises 16 residues. The germline V gene has CDR1 MDHEN and CDR2 SYDVKM.

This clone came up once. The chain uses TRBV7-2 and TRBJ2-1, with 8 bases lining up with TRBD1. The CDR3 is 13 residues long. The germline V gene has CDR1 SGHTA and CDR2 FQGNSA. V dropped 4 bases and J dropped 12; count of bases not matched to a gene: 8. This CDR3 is CASSSGTGEGQFF. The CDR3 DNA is TGTGCCAGCAGCTCCGGGACAGGTGAGGGGCAGTTCTTC.

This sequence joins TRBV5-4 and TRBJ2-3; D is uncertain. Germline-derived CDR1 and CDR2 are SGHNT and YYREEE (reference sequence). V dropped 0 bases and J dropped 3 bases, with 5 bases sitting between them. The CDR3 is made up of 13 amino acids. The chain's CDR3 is CASSLARTDTQYF. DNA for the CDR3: TGTGCCAGCAGCTTGGCCAGGACAGATACGCAGTATTTT.

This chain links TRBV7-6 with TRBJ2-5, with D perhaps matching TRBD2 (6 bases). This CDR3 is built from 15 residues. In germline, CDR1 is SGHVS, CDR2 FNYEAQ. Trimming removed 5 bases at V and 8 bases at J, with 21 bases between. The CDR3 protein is CASSPTGGLSGTQYF. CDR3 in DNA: TGTGCCAGCAGCCCCACCGGCGGACTAAGCGGTACCCAGTACTTC. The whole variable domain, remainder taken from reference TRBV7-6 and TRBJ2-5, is GAGVSQSPRYKVTKRGQDVALRCDPISGHVSLYWYRQALGQGPEFLTYFNYEAQQDKSGLPNDRFSAERPEGSISTLTIQRTEQRDSAMYRCASSPTGGLSGTQYFGPGTRLLVL.

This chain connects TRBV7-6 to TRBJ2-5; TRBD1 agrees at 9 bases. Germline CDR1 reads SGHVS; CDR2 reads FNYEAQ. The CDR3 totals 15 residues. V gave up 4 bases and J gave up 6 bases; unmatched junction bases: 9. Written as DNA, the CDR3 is TGTGCCAGCAGCTCCTGGGGACAGGGAGTTCAGACCCAGTACTTC. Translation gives CASSSWGQGVQTQYF.

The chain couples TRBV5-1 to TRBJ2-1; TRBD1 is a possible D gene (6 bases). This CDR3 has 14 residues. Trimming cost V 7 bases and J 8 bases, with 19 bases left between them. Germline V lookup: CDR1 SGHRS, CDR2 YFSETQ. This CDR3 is CASLLGPAGDEQFF. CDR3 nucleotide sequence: TGCGCCAGCCTCTTGGGTCCGGCAGGGGATGAGCAGTTCTTC.

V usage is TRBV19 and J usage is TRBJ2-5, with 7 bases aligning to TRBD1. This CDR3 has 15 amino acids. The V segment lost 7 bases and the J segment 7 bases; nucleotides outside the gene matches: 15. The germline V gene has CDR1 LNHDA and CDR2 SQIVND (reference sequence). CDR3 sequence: CASMGTGVSSGTQYF. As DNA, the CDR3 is TGTGCCAGTATGGGTACAGGGGTTTCGTCGGGGACCCAGTACTTC. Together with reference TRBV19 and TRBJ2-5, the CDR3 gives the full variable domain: DGGITQSPKYLFRKEGQNVTLSCEQNLNHDAMYWYRQDPGQGLRLIYYSQIVNDFQKGDIAEGYSVSREKKESFPLTVTSAQKNPTAFYLCASMGTGVSSGTQYFGPGTRLLVL.

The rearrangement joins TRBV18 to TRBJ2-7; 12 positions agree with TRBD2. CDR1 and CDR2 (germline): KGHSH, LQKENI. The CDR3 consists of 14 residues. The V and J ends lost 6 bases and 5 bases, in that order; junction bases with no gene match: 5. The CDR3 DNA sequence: TGTGCCAGCTCTCCGGGACTAGCGGGTCACGAGCAGTACTTC. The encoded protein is CASSPGLAGHEQYF.

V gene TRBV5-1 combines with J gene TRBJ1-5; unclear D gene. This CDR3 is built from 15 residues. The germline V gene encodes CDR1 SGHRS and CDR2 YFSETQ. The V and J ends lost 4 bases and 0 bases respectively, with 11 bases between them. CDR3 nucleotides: TGCGCCAGCAGCCTCCTAGGATCTAGCAATCAGCCCCAGCATTTT. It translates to CASSLLGSSNQPQHF.

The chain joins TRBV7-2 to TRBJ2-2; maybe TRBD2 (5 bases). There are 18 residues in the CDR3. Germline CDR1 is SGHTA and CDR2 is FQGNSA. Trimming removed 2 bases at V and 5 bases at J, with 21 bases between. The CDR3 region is CASSLPREPTPHTGELFF. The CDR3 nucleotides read TGTGCCAGCAGCTTACCGAGGGAGCCAACCCCCCATACCGGGGAGCTGTTTTTT.